Reported below is one TCR beta chain. The assay was immunoSEQ multiplex PCR, and TCRdb's table has in-frame clones only and misses some. The sample has 35,000 to 45,000 clones, about nine tenths seen once. The data derive from a study of OX40 agonist ivuxolimab in advanced cancers. CDR3 length equals 13 residues. V lost 4 bases and J 4 bases, leaving 10 bases between the germline ends. Germline V CDR1 and CDR2: LNHDA, SQIVND (reference sequence). The input for sequencing was CD4+ or CD8+ T cells sorted from blood, taken in a trial of the OX40 agonist ivuxolimab. V gene TRBV19 combines with J gene TRBJ2-5; possible D gene TRBD1, 6 bases. The TCR comes from an adult with an advanced solid tumor such as melanoma, head and neck, liver or kidney cancer. The CDR3 DNA follows: TGTGCCAGTAGTAGGGGGCCCCGAGAGACCCAGTACTTC. It yields the protein CASSRGPRETQYF. Based on the CDR3 plus reference TRBV19 and TRBJ2-5, the full variable domain is DGGITQSPKYLFRKEGQNVTLSCEQNLNHDAMYWYRQDPGQGLRLIYYSQIVNDFQKGDIAEGYSVSREKKESFPLTVTSAQKNPTAFYLCASSRGPRETQYFGPGTRLLVL.